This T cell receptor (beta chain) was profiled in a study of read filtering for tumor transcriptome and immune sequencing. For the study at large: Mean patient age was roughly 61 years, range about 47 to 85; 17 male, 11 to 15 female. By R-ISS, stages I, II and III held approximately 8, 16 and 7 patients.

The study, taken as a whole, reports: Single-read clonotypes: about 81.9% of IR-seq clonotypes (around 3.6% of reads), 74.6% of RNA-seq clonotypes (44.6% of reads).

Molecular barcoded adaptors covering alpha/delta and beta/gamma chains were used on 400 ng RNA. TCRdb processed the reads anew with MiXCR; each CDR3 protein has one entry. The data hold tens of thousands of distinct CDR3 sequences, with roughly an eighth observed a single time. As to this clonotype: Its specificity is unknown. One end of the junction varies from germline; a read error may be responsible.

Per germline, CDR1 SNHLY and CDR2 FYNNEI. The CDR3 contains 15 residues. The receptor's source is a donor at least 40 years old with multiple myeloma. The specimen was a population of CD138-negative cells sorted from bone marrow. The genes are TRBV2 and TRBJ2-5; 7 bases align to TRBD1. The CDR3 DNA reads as TGTGCCAGCAGTGAGGTGGGACAGCTACAAGTGACCCAGTACTTC. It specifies CASSEVGQLQVTQYF.